Following are 22 T cell receptor beta chains from one sample sequenced in a study of blood T cell repertoires in COVID-19. The data were produced by immunoSEQ multiplex PCR, yet TCRdb's version contains in-frame clones alone and is incomplete. The sample lists over 120,000 clones; over 75% were seen once. The specimen sequenced was peripheral blood. These receptors originate from a man aged 65 to 85 with acute or convalescent COVID-19.

The rearrangement joins TRBV6-6 to TRBJ1-1; unclear D gene. CDR3 size: 15 residues. Trimming stripped 7 bases from V and 4 bases from J, with 19 bases between. CDR1 is MNHNY and CDR2 is SVGAGI in the germline V gene (reference sequence). The CDR3: CASIPPVNEVTEAFF. The CDR3 DNA follows: TGTGCCAGCATCCCCCCCGTGAATGAGGTCACTGAAGCTTTCTTT.

The chain employs TRBV30 and TRBJ2-7; 10 bases match TRBD2. Germline V gene sequence: CDR1 GTSNPN, CDR2 SVGIG (reference sequence). V trimming: 3 bases; J trimming: 2 bases; junction bases outside the gene matches: 4. CDR3 length equals 14 residues. The CDR3 nucleotides read TGTGCCTGGAGCACAGCGGGAGGGCCCTACGAGCAGTACTTC. It encodes CAWSTAGGPYEQYF.

Of note for this clone: The identical CDR3 is also encoded by other nucleotide sequences in the sample. The chain has TRBV5-1 and TRBJ1-1; 8 nucleotides line up with TRBD1. This CDR3 is 15 amino acids long. Germline V gene sequence: CDR1 SGHRS, CDR2 YFSETQ. V shed 1 base, J shed 1 base, and the junction held 3 bases outside the gene matches. CDR3 DNA: TGCGCCAGCAGCTTGATCGGACAGGGGAACACTGAAGCTTTCTTT. Its translation: CASSLIGQGNTEAFF.

The chain employs TRBV6-6 and TRBJ1-4; D remains unclear. V was pared by 5 bases and J by 7 bases, with 8 bases between. Germline CDR1 reads MNHNY; CDR2 reads SVGAGI (reference sequence). The length of the CDR3 is 12 residues. The CDR3: CASSPLGEKLFF. The CDR3 bases are TGTGCCAGCAGTCCCCTCGGTGAAAAACTGTTTTTT.

CDR3 in amino acids: CASSEVGKGAYEQYF. The CDR3 DNA reads as TGTGCCAGCAGTGAGGTAGGGAAGGGGGCCTACGAGCAGTACTTC. The V and J genes are TRBV2 and TRBJ2-7, with D maybe TRBD1 (6 bases). Germline values: CDR1 SNHLY, CDR2 FYNNEI. This CDR3 is 15 amino acids long. V dropped 3 bases and J dropped 2 bases, with 14 bases sitting between them. The complete variable domain, with remaining parts taken from reference TRBV2 and TRBJ2-7, reads EPEVTQTPSHQVTQMGQEVILRCVPISNHLYFYWYRQILGQKVEFLVSFYNNEISEKSEIFDDQFSVERPDGSNFTLKIRSTKLEDSAMYFCASSEVGKGAYEQYFGPGTRLTVT.

The chain links TRBV7-6 to TRBJ1-1; D may be TRBD1 (5 bases). Germline V gene lookup returns CDR1 SGHVS and CDR2 FNYEAQ. V lost 1 base and J lost 1, with 13 bases in between. This CDR3 region has 16 residues. CDR3 bases: TGTGCCAGCAGCTTAGGGGGCAGTATTTCGAACACTGAAGCTTTCTTT. This codes for CASSLGGSISNTEAFF. Filled out from reference TRBV7-6 and TRBJ1-1, the complete variable domain reads GAGVSQSPRYKVTKRGQDVALRCDPISGHVSLYWYRQALGQGPEFLTYFNYEAQQDKSGLPNDRFSAERPEGSISTLTIQRTEQRDSAMYRCASSLGGSISNTEAFFGQGTRLTVV.

This chain joins TRBV5-4 and TRBJ2-3, with 9 bases aligning to TRBD2. The CDR3 contains 16 residues. Losses at the gene ends were 4 bases for V and 1 base for J; bases not matched to a gene: 7. Germline V gene data show CDR1 as SGHNT and CDR2 as YYREEE (reference sequence). The DNA of the CDR3 is TGTGCCAGCAGCCGTCCTAGCGGGGCCCGCACAGATACGCAGTATTTT. Its translation is CASSRPSGARTDTQYF.

V is TRBV3-1 (or the pseudogene TRBV3-2) and J is TRBJ1-2, with D unclear. This CDR3 is 14 amino acids long. V lost 4 bases and J 7 bases, leaving 16 bases between the germline ends. CDR1 and CDR2 (germline): LGHDT, YNNKEL (reference sequence). CDR3 loop: CASSLAPPLGGYTF. In nucleotides, the CDR3 is TGTGCCAGCAGCCTAGCTCCGCCTCTCGGTGGCTACACCTTC.

J is TRBJ2-5 and V is TRBV7-2; 11 bases line up with TRBD1. This CDR3 contains 14 residues. The trim removed 4 bases at V and 5 bases at J, leaving 3 bases unmatched. Germline CDR1 reads SGHTA; CDR2 reads FQGNSA. The CDR3 reads CASSWTGGPETQYF. Here the CDR3 DNA reads TGTGCCAGCAGCTGGACAGGGGGCCCGGAGACCCAGTACTTC.

The J gene is TRBJ2-1, the V gene TRBV5-1; 14 nucleotides match TRBD2. J lost 9 bases, V lost 4 bases, and 6 bases had no gene match. Germline assignment: CDR1 SGHRS and CDR2 YFSETQ. The CDR3 runs 15 residues. The CDR3 is CASSGGTSGSGEQFF. The CDR3 bases are TGCGCCAGCAGCGGCGGGACTAGCGGGAGCGGTGAGCAGTTCTTC.

This chain links TRBV10-3 with TRBJ1-1; a possible D gene is TRBD1 (6 bases). Trimming pared 4 bases from V and 1 base from J, leaving 7 bases between. Per the germline V gene, CDR1 is ENHRY and CDR2 is SYGVKD. This CDR3 has 13 residues. CDR3 residues: CAISAQGNTEAFF. CDR3 nucleotide sequence: TGTGCCATCAGTGCACAGGGGAACACTGAAGCTTTCTTT.

This clone was counted a single time. The J gene is TRBJ1-2, the V gene TRBV7-9; 9 nucleotides agree with TRBD1. Germline V gene data show CDR1 as SEHNR and CDR2 as FQNEAQ (reference sequence). The CDR3 consists of 15 residues. V trimming: 4 bases; J trimming: 4 bases; junction bases outside the gene matches: 7. The DNA of the CDR3 is TGTGCCAGCAGCTCCACAGGGGGCAACCCCTATGGCTACACCTTC. Protein sequence: CASSSTGGNPYGYTF.

The chain combines TRBV9 with TRBJ2-7, with TRBD1 matching over 10 bases. The CDR3 length is 15 residues. Germline V lookup: CDR1 SGDLS, CDR2 YYNGEE. Trimming cost V 4 bases and J 4 bases; bases outside gene matches: 8. CDR3 sequence: CASSLRDRGPYEQYF. The CDR3 DNA reads as TGTGCCAGCAGCCTGAGGGACAGGGGACCATACGAGCAGTACTTC. Variable domain in full (rest from reference TRBV9 and TRBJ2-7): DSGVTQTPKHLITATGQRVTLRCSPRSGDLSVYWYQQSLDQGLQFLIQYYNGEERAKGNILERFSAQQFPDLHSELNLSSLELGDSALYFCASSLRDRGPYEQYFGPGTRLTVT.

The V call is TRBV3-1 (or the pseudogene TRBV3-2), the J call TRBJ2-2, with 7 nucleotides matching TRBD1. This CDR3 is built from 15 residues. V trimming: 6 bases; J trimming: 5 bases; junction bases outside the gene matches: 9. Looked up from germline, CDR1 is LGHDT and CDR2 is YNNKEL (reference sequence). In DNA, the CDR3 is TGTGCCAGCAGTCTGAGGGGGCAGGGAACCGGGGAGCTGTTTTTT. As protein: CASSLRGQGTGELFF.

The V call is TRBV10-1, the J call TRBJ2-7; 14 bases map to TRBD2. CDR1 and CDR2 (germline): WNHNN, SYGVQD (reference sequence). The V segment lost 4 bases and the J segment 6 bases; nucleotides outside the gene matches: 2. CDR3 length: 14 residues. CDR3 DNA sequence: TGCGCCAGCAGTGCCGGACTAGCGGGAGGCGAGCAGTACTTC. As protein: CASSAGLAGGEQYF.

This clone has only one observation. V usage is TRBV6-5 and J usage is TRBJ1-1; 7 positions match TRBD1. V was clipped by 4 bases and J by 6 bases; unmatched bases: 8. The V gene's germline CDR1 is MNHEY and CDR2 SVGAGI. The CDR3 consists of 14 residues. CDR3 bases: TGTGCCAGCAGTTTACAGGGGTTAGGCGCTGAAGCTTTCTTT. Its protein is CASSLQGLGAEAFF.

V gene TRBV3-1 (or the pseudogene TRBV3-2) combines with J gene TRBJ2-7; D uncertain. Germline values: CDR1 LGHDT, CDR2 YNNKEL (reference sequence). Between the trimmed V and J ends, which lost 0 bases and 7 bases, there was a span of 10 bases. The CDR3 is 13 amino acids. The CDR3 is CASSQDGRDEQYF. For the CDR3, the DNA is TGTGCCAGCAGCCAAGATGGTAGAGATGAGCAGTACTTC.

The chain carries TRBV7-6 and TRBJ2-7; the match to TRBD1 covers 8 bases. V lost 5 bases and J lost 0; bases outside the gene matches: 3. Germline lookup yields CDR1 SGHVS and CDR2 FNYEAQ. The CDR3 is 14 amino acids. CDR3 sequence: CASSEDRDSYEQYF. CDR3 DNA sequence: TGTGCCAGCAGCGAGGACAGGGACTCCTACGAGCAGTACTTC.

The chain is built from TRBV27 and TRBJ1-2; 9 positions match TRBD1. The CDR3 consists of 15 residues. In germline, CDR1 is MNHEY, CDR2 SMNVEV (reference sequence). V was pared by 3 bases and J by 4 bases, with 6 bases of the junction left unmatched. In DNA, the CDR3 is TGTGCCAGCAGTTTTGTGGACAGGGGTGCCTATGGCTACACCTTC. Its translation: CASSFVDRGAYGYTF.

This clone is a singleton in its sample. This chain uses TRBV19 with TRBJ2-7, with TRBD1 identical over 8 bases. Germline lookup yields CDR1 LNHDA and CDR2 SQIVND (reference sequence). The junction had 8 bases not matched to a gene; V was cut back by 8 bases and J by 2 bases. The CDR3 has 14 amino acids. The CDR3 sequence: CASSGTGGTYEQYF. The CDR3 DNA follows: TGTGCCAGTTCGGGAACAGGGGGGACCTACGAGCAGTACTTC. The full variable domain, with the rest looked up from reference TRBV19 and TRBJ2-7, is DGGITQSPKYLFRKEGQNVTLSCEQNLNHDAMYWYRQDPGQGLRLIYYSQIVNDFQKGDIAEGYSVSREKKESFPLTVTSAQKNPTAFYLCASSGTGGTYEQYFGPGTRLTVT.

V is TRBV6-6 and J is TRBJ2-1, with D unclear. Germline CDR1 reads MNHNY; CDR2 reads SVGAGI (reference sequence). CDR3 length: 12 residues. The V end was cut by 5 bases, the J end by 5 bases, with 7 bases between. CDR3 nucleotide sequence: TGTGCCAGCAGTGCAGTGAACAATGAGCAGTTCTTC. Translated, it gives CASSAVNNEQFF.

The chain carries TRBV6-2 or TRBV6-3 and TRBJ2-3; weak D call: TRBD2 (6 bases). V gave up 6 bases and J gave up 5 bases, with 12 bases separating them. This CDR3 is 13 amino acids long. In germline, CDR1 is MNHEY, CDR2 SVGEGT. DNA for the CDR3: TGTGCCAGCAGCCCGGGAGTGATAGATACGCAGTATTTT. Amino acid sequence: CASSPGVIDTQYF.